This TCR beta chain was documented in a study of T cell responses to AZD1222 COVID-19 vaccine. TCRdb's table, derived via immunoSEQ multiplex PCR, lists solely in-frame clones and lacks some. The repertoire has about 93,000 clones, 80% to 90% of them found once; the top ten carry about 6%. As for this clone: Its antigen is unidentified.

Per the germline V gene, CDR1 is LNHDA and CDR2 is SQIVND (reference sequence). The CDR3 has 13 amino acids. The V segment lost 7 bases and the J segment 6 bases; nucleotides outside the gene matches: 1. The study's findings and limits: Per reports, nearly half of all spike-specific TCRs target regions that are unmutated in variants. Repertoire samples came only from after the peak T cell response.

The sequence was obtained from an adult in good health. The specimen comprised peripheral blood, sampled on day 0 of AZD1222 vaccination. This sequence joins TRBV19 and TRBJ2-2, with 11 bases identical to TRBD1. The CDR3 loop is CASMDRGPGELFF. As DNA, the CDR3 is TGTGCCAGTATGGACAGGGGGCCCGGGGAGCTGTTTTTT.